The 32 T cell receptor beta chains below were found in one sample sequenced in a study of blood T cell repertoires in COVID-19. The repertoire was sequenced with immunoSEQ multiplex PCR; TCRdb's copy has only in-frame clones and lacks some. The data show under 65,000 clones, approximately 90% seen once. Sequences were obtained from peripheral blood. These receptors were obtained from an elderly woman with COVID-19, enrolled during active disease.

V usage is TRBV15 and J usage is TRBJ2-3; 7 bases match TRBD2. The V gene end was trimmed by 4 bases and the J gene end by 0 bases; junction bases not matched to a gene: 4. Looked up from germline, CDR1 is LNHNV and CDR2 is YYDKDF (reference sequence). This CDR3 has 15 residues. Written as DNA, the CDR3 is TGTGCCACCAGCATACAGCGGGGAAGCACAGATACGCAGTATTTT. Translated: CATSIQRGSTDTQYF. The full variable domain, with the rest looked up from reference TRBV15 and TRBJ2-3, is DAMVIQNPRYQVTQFGKPVTLSCSQTLNHNVMYWYQQKSSQAPKLLFHYYDKDFNNEADTPDNFQSRRPNTSFCFLDIRSPGLGDTAMYLCATSIQRGSTDTQYFGPGTRLTVL.

The chain combines TRBV19 with TRBJ2-2, with D perhaps TRBD1 (7 bases). Per germline, CDR1 LNHDA and CDR2 SQIVND (reference sequence). The CDR3 sequence is 18 residues long. Trimming took off 3 bases at V and 1 base at J, with 18 bases between the two ends. CDR3: CASSILGRQGGNTGELFF. The CDR3 bases are TGTGCCAGTAGTATCCTGGGGCGGCAGGGGGGGAACACCGGGGAGCTGTTTTTT.

The rearrangement uses TRBV5-4 and TRBJ1-2; TRBD1 agrees at 12 bases. This CDR3 contains 16 residues. Trimming took 3 bases from V and 7 from J; bases not matched to a gene: 10. Germline assignment: CDR1 SGHNT and CDR2 YYREEE (reference sequence). The CDR3 region has the DNA TGTGCCAGCAGCTCCTACCCGGGACAGGGGGCGTTTGGCTACACCTTC. Translation: CASSSYPGQGAFGYTF.

The chain recombines TRBV14 with TRBJ2-7; tentative D call: TRBD2 (5 bases). CDR1 and CDR2 from the germline V gene are SGHDN and FVKESK. The CDR3 has 18 residues. Trimming cost V 0 bases and J 6 bases, with 24 bases left between them. The CDR3 coding sequence is TGTGCCAGCAGCCAAGAGCTGAGGGTAGGAGTGATGGTGGGCGAGCAGTACTTC. As protein: CASSQELRVGVMVGEQYF.

This clone was observed a handful of times. The chain couples TRBV30 to TRBJ1-6; 12 bases match TRBD1. V dropped 0 bases and J dropped 9; count of bases not matched to a gene: 6. The CDR3 loop spans 16 amino acids. In germline, CDR1 is GTSNPN, CDR2 SVGIG (reference sequence). The CDR3, as DNA: TGTGCCTGGAGTGTATCCGGGACAGGGGGCGGTTCACCCCTCCACTTT. The encoded protein is CAWSVSGTGGGSPLHF.

V usage is TRBV2 and J usage is TRBJ1-6; TRBD1 is a possible D gene (5 bases). V shed 0 bases and J shed 8 bases, with 11 bases lying between them. The CDR3 has 15 amino acids. Germline lookup yields CDR1 SNHLY and CDR2 FYNNEI. CDR3 residues: CASSEARGGDSPLHF. The CDR3 bases are TGTGCCAGCAGTGAAGCGCGGGGCGGGGATTCACCCCTCCACTTT.

This chain connects TRBV6-1 to TRBJ1-5, with a possible D match to TRBD1 (6 bases). The germline V and J ends were trimmed by 6 bases and 11 bases, with 11 bases remaining between them. Germline values: CDR1 MNHNS, CDR2 SASEGT. The CDR3 is 11 residues long. DNA for the CDR3: TGTGCCAGCAGGGCACAGGGAACCCAGCATTTT. It codes for CASRAQGTQHF.

V gene TRBV2 combines with J gene TRBJ2-7; the match to TRBD1 covers 8 bases. The germline gives CDR1 SNHLY, CDR2 FYNNEI. This CDR3 region has 14 residues. J lost 3 bases, V lost 5 bases, and 6 bases had no gene match. The CDR3 loop reads CASSRDRNNYEQYF. The DNA for the CDR3 is TGTGCCAGCAGTCGGGACAGGAACAACTACGAGCAGTACTTC.

The gene calls are TRBV5-1 and TRBJ1-1, with D unresolved. There are 14 residues in the CDR3. The germline V and J ends were trimmed by 3 bases and 6 bases, with 15 bases remaining between them. CDR1 SGHRS and CDR2 YFSETQ come from the germline V gene. For the CDR3, the DNA is TGCGCCAGCAGCTGGATTTCAGGTACCGCTGAAGCTTTCTTT. Residues: CASSWISGTAEAFF.

The CDR3 DNA reads TGTGCCAGCAGCTTAACGGACAGGGGGCATTTTGGAAACACCATATATTTT. Its protein is CASSLTDRGHFGNTIYF. The rearrangement links TRBV7-9 to TRBJ1-3; 11 bases map to TRBD1. The CDR3 extends over 17 amino acids. Trimming removed 2 bases from V and 3 bases from J; junction bases left unmatched: 6. Germline loops: CDR1 SEHNR, CDR2 FQNEAQ (reference sequence).

This clone has just one count. The chain uses TRBV18 and TRBJ2-3, with D perhaps TRBD1 (5 bases). V was trimmed by 4 bases and J by 2 bases, leaving 16 bases between them. CDR3 size: 16 residues. Germline loops: CDR1 KGHSH, CDR2 LQKENI. CDR3 protein: CASSLQVGSDTDTQYF. For the CDR3, the DNA is TGTGCCAGCTCACTACAGGTCGGTTCTGACACAGATACGCAGTATTTT.

CDR3 DNA sequence: TGTGCCAGCACCTTGGTTCTGCGTAGCAATCAGCCCCAGCATTTT. This encodes CASTLVLRSNQPQHF. This chain joins TRBV6-5 and TRBJ1-5; D is unclear. CDR3 length: 15 residues. Germline V lookup: CDR1 MNHEY, CDR2 SVGAGI. V lost 7 bases, J lost 0 bases, and 13 bases lay in between.

The chain carries TRBV7-2 and TRBJ1-4; D may be TRBD1 (5 bases). Germline CDR1 and CDR2: SGHTA and FQGNSA. V lost 5 bases and J lost 0, with 10 bases in between. CDR3 length: 15 amino acids. CDR3 amino acids: CASSPRRATNEKLFF. Here the CDR3 DNA reads TGTGCCAGCAGCCCGCGCAGGGCAACTAATGAAAAACTGTTTTTT.

This clone was seen more than once but under ten times. This chain connects TRBV6-5 to TRBJ2-7; 7 bases are shared with TRBD2. The CDR3 sequence is 13 residues long. The trim removed 9 bases at V and 2 bases at J, leaving 7 bases unmatched. The germline V gene has CDR1 MNHEY and CDR2 SVGAGI. The CDR3 DNA reads as TGTGCCAGTTCCCTTGGGACTACCTACGAGCAGTACTTC. It specifies CASSLGTTYEQYF.

This clone has only one observation. The chain has TRBV5-1 and TRBJ2-1, with no clear D. Germline V gives CDR1 SGHRS, CDR2 YFSETQ. Trimming took off 0 bases at V and 4 bases at J, with 8 bases between the two ends. The CDR3 length is 14 residues. CDR3 protein: CASSLGTVYNEQFF. CDR3 in DNA: TGCGCCAGCAGCTTGGGAACGGTATACAATGAGCAGTTCTTC.

Here the CDR3 reads CASRQGVGNQPQHF. In nucleotides, the CDR3 is TGTGCCAGCAGGCAGGGGGTGGGCAATCAGCCCCAGCATTTT. This sequence joins TRBV6-5 and TRBJ1-5; TRBD1 aligns across 7 bases. J lost 2 bases, V lost 6 bases, and 4 bases had no gene match. This CDR3 has 14 amino acids. Per germline, CDR1 MNHEY and CDR2 SVGAGI.

This sequence joins TRBV5-6 and TRBJ2-3, with 10 bases that match TRBD2. Germline V gene sequence: CDR1 SGHDT, CDR2 YYEEEE. V lost 0 bases to trimming and J lost 0 bases; unmatched junction nucleotides: 4. The CDR3 is 17 residues long. As DNA, the CDR3 is TGTGCCAGCAGCTTGGCCGCGACTAGCGGGAGCACAGATACGCAGTATTTT. Translation: CASSLAATSGSTDTQYF.

This clone was seen just once. V is TRBV25-1 and J is TRBJ2-5; tentative D call: TRBD2 (6 bases). Trimming shortened V by 7 bases and J by 4 bases, and 13 bases separated the two germline ends. Germline V gene data show CDR1 as MGHDK and CDR2 as SYGVNS. The length of the CDR3 is 13 residues. CDR3 protein: CASTAIGGETQYF. The CDR3, as DNA: TGTGCCAGCACTGCAATCGGGGGAGAGACCCAGTACTTC.

This sequence joins TRBV6-4 and TRBJ1-2, with 8 nucleotides matching TRBD1. Germline CDR1 reads MRHNA; CDR2 reads SNTAGT. This CDR3 is built from 15 residues. After removal of 4 bases from V and 7 bases from J, the junction contained 11 bases not matched to a gene. The CDR3 nucleotides read TGTGCCAGCAGTGTGGCACAGGGGGTTCAAGGTGGCTACACCTTC. Protein: CASSVAQGVQGGYTF.

This sequence joins TRBV18 and TRBJ1-5; weak D call: TRBD1 (6 bases). The germline gives CDR1 KGHSH, CDR2 LQKENI. The CDR3 contains 13 residues. V lost 5 bases and J lost 4, with 9 bases in between. CDR3 DNA: TGTGCCAGCTCATTCGACAGGAATCAGCCCCAGCATTTT. This gives the protein CASSFDRNQPQHF.

The gene calls are TRBV6-5 and TRBJ2-1; D possibly corresponds to TRBD2 (5 bases). This CDR3 spans 16 amino acids. V lost 4 bases to trimming and J lost 0 bases, with 13 bases between them. Germline values: CDR1 MNHEY, CDR2 SVGAGI. Here the CDR3 reads CASSSRRASSYNEQFF. The CDR3, as DNA: TGTGCCAGCAGTTCCCGGCGGGCCAGCTCCTACAATGAGCAGTTCTTC.

The chain has TRBV3-1 (or the pseudogene TRBV3-2) and TRBJ2-3, with D unresolved. The CDR3 is 14 amino acids. The V gene lost 2 bases and the J gene lost 3 bases, with 9 bases spanning the gap. The germline V gene encodes CDR1 LGHDT and CDR2 YNNKEL (reference sequence). The CDR3, as DNA: TGTGCCAGCAGCCAATTGGGCAGTACAGATACGCAGTATTTT. This sequence encodes CASSQLGSTDTQYF.

The chain uses TRBV2 and TRBJ2-3, with D perhaps matching TRBD2 (6 bases). The CDR3 has 15 residues. In germline, CDR1 is SNHLY, CDR2 FYNNEI. V lost 2 bases to trimming and J lost 2 bases, with 11 bases between them. CDR3 in amino acids: CASSERGLSTDTQYF. The DNA of the CDR3 is TGTGCCAGCAGTGAACGGGGGTTATCCACAGATACGCAGTATTTT.

This clone was counted between two and nine times. The V call is TRBV30, the J call TRBJ1-5; D gene uncertain. The CDR3 length is 13 residues. In germline, CDR1 is GTSNPN, CDR2 SVGIG (reference sequence). Trimming pared 4 bases from V and 3 bases from J, leaving 10 bases between. The CDR3 loop is CAWNENDNQPQHF. Written as DNA, the CDR3 is TGTGCCTGGAATGAGAATGACAATCAGCCCCAGCATTTT.

Only one count was recorded for this clone. In nucleotides, the CDR3 is TGTGCCAGCAGCTTGGTAGGGGGAGATAATTCACCCCTCCACTTT. It is translated as CASSLVGGDNSPLHF. The chain has TRBV5-6 and TRBJ1-6; possibly TRBD1 for D (6 bases). V lost 0 bases, J lost 5 bases, and 9 bases lay in between. Germline V CDR1 and CDR2: SGHDT, YYEEEE. There are 15 residues in the CDR3.

This clone was counted once. The CDR3: CASRGTGVSGELFF. CDR3 DNA sequence: TGTGCCAGCAGGGGGACAGGGGTATCCGGGGAGCTGTTTTTT. V is TRBV6-5 and J is TRBJ2-2; 10 bases map to TRBD1. Looked up from germline, CDR1 is MNHEY and CDR2 is SVGAGI. The CDR3 has 14 amino acids. V gave up 6 bases and J gave up 6 bases; unmatched junction bases: 4.

The rearrangement uses TRBV20-1 and TRBJ1-1; perhaps TRBD1 as D (6 bases). The CDR3 has 15 residues. V gave up 3 bases and J gave up 1 base, with 15 bases separating them. CDR1 DFQATT and CDR2 SNEGSKA come from the germline V gene (reference sequence). CDR3 coding DNA: TGCAGTGCTAGTCCGGCCAGGGGATGGAACACTGAAGCTTTCTTT. It translates to CSASPARGWNTEAFF.

The chain uses TRBV7-9 and TRBJ1-2, with 9 bases lining up with TRBD1. Germline CDR1 reads SEHNR; CDR2 reads FQNEAQ (reference sequence). The CDR3 is 16 amino acids. The J segment lost 5 bases and the V segment lost 0 bases, leaving 7 bases of the junction unmatched. CDR3 nucleotide sequence: TGTGCCAGCAGCTTAGCGGGACAGGGAGGAGGGTATGGCTACACCTTC. It encodes CASSLAGQGGGYGYTF.

V usage is TRBV7-9 and J usage is TRBJ1-4; D unclear. There are 17 residues in the CDR3. Germline V lookup: CDR1 SEHNR, CDR2 FQNEAQ (reference sequence). Trimming shortened V by 1 base and J by 1 base, and 13 bases separated the two germline ends. The CDR3 here is CASSLERHFGTNEKLFF. DNA for the CDR3: TGTGCCAGCAGCTTAGAGAGACATTTCGGAACTAATGAAAAACTGTTTTTT. Variable domain in full (rest from reference TRBV7-9 and TRBJ1-4): DTGVSQNPRHKITKRGQNVTFRCDPISEHNRLYWYRQTLGQGPEFLTYFQNEAQLEKSRLLSDRFSAERPKGSFSTLEIQRTEQGDSAMYLCASSLERHFGTNEKLFFGSGTQLSVL.

The chain combines TRBV5-1 with TRBJ2-6; D gene unclear. Germline CDR1 SGHRS, CDR2 YFSETQ. The CDR3 is 15 residues long. Trimming shortened V by 4 bases and J by 0 bases, and 8 bases separated the two germline ends. The CDR3 region has the DNA TGCGCCAGCAGCCCGAGCCCCTCTGGGGCCAACGTCCTGACTTTC. It is translated as CASSPSPSGANVLTF.

This chain uses TRBV20-1 with TRBJ1-1; a possible D gene is TRBD1 (5 bases). The ends were cut back, 3 bases at V and 0 bases at J, with 14 bases in the middle. Germline CDR1 and CDR2: DFQATT and SNEGSKA (reference sequence). This CDR3 has 15 residues. The CDR3 DNA sequence: TGCAGTGCTAGTCCAGGGTTTTTTATGAACACTGAAGCTTTCTTT. This translates into CSASPGFFMNTEAFF.

The chain links TRBV7-3 to TRBJ2-3, with 12 bases aligning to TRBD2. CDR1 SGHTA and CDR2 FQGTGA come from the germline V gene. This CDR3 has 17 residues. Trimming took 5 bases from V and 5 from J; bases not matched to a gene: 11. CDR3 in amino acids: CASSRSPTSGGKDTQYF. The CDR3 coding sequence is TGTGCCAGCAGCCGAAGCCCGACTAGCGGGGGTAAAGATACGCAGTATTTT.